This is a list of T cell receptor beta chains from one sample in a study of human T cells and chemical hapten exposure. One entry per CDR3 protein results from TCRdb running MiXCR on the RACE reads. Altogether some 70,000 distinct CDR3 sequences are present, about a tenth being singletons, with the ten largest covering around 7%. The sequencing used whole blood, collected in connection with sensitization to the hapten diphenylcyclopropenone (DPC). The receptors originated from a woman between 45 and 65 years old with alopecia areata. Some clones in this sample may be carry-over from other donors' samples. Each CDR3 is given with its conserved first and last residue. The D gene is left open where the match is weak. Only part of the rows carry a size: once, few, many, or a class if the clone is expanded.

>few|TRBD2|TRBJ2-3|TRBV7-8
CASSSGTSGSRDTQYF
TGTGCCAGCAGCTCAGGGACTAGCGGGAGTCGGGATACGCAGTATTTT
>few|NA|TRBJ2-5|TRBV28
CASLLAGEETQYF
TGTGCCAGTTTACTAGCTGGTGAAGAGACCCAGTACTTC
>few|NA|TRBJ1-1|TRBV10-1
CASSESTQVTEAFF
TGCGCCAGCAGTGAGTCGACCCAGGTCACTGAAGCTTTCTTT
>many|NA|TRBJ2-3|TRBV20-1
CSAEGTRDTQYF
TGCAGTGCGGAGGGGACGAGAGATACGCAGTATTTT
>NA|NA|TRBJ1-2|TRBV28
CASSPGQLNYGYTF
TGTGCCAGCAGTCCCGGACAGCTCAACTATGGCTACACCTTC
>NA|TRBD1|TRBJ1-6|TRBV6-5
CASSRLQGESPLHF
TGTGCCAGCAGCCGTTTACAGGGGGAGTCACCCCTCCACTTT
>many|TRBD1|TRBJ1-1|TRBV20-1
CSATTGRVNTEAFF
TGCAGTGCTACGACAGGGCGGGTGAACACTGAAGCTTTCTTT
>many|TRBD2|TRBJ2-5|TRBV18
CASSPGSGAQETQYF
TGTGCCAGCTCACCCGGCAGCGGGGCGCAAGAGACCCAGTACTTC
>NA|NA|TRBJ2-7|TRBV28
CASSLGASTRYEQYF
TGTGCCAGCAGTTTAGGCGCGAGTACACGCTACGAGCAGTACTTC
>NA|NA|TRBJ2-5|TRBV3-1
CASSVLGETQYF
TGTGCCAGCAGCGTCCTAGGAGAGACCCAGTACTTC
>many|NA|TRBJ2-7|TRBV20-1
CSARAPTAYEQYF
TGCAGTGCTAGAGCCCCGACGGCCTACGAGCAGTACTTC
>many|NA|TRBJ1-4|TRBV28
CASSTTGRGNEKLFF
TGTGCCAGCAGTACAACAGGGAGGGGGAATGAAAAACTGTTTTTT
>few|NA|TRBJ2-7|TRBV6-6
CASSSGVDGEQYF
TGTGCCAGTTCTTCAGGGGTAGATGGGGAGCAGTACTTC
>many|TRBD1|TRBJ1-2|TRBV3-1
CASTQSPRTGGLYGYTF
TGTGCCAGCACCCAAAGCCCGCGGACAGGGGGCCTATATGGCTACACCTTC
>few|NA|TRBJ2-3|TRBV5-1
CASSYPDGSHTQYF
TGCGCCAGCAGCTATCCGGACGGATCGCATACGCAGTATTTT
>few|TRBD1|TRBJ1-1|TRBV6-5
CASRSTGVPEAFF
TGTGCCAGCAGATCGACAGGGGTGCCTGAAGCTTTCTTT
>few|NA|TRBJ2-5|TRBV20-1
CSARNPQGEGTQYF
TGCAGTGCTAGAAATCCCCAGGGAGAGGGGACCCAGTACTTC
>many|TRBD1|TRBJ1-2|TRBV30
CAWSVGGGSYGYTF
TGTGCCTGGAGTGTAGGAGGGGGCTCCTACGGCTACACCTTC
>few|NA|TRBJ1-1|TRBV18
CASSLNRLGEGAEAFF
TGTGCCAGCTCACTAAACCGACTGGGAGAAGGGGCTGAAGCTTTCTTT
>NA|NA|TRBJ1-2|TRBV25-1
CASSELARNYGYTF
TGTGCCAGCAGTGAATTAGCCAGAAACTATGGCTACACCTTC
>few|TRBD2|TRBJ2-7|TRBV12-3/TRBV12-4
CASSLAGFPYEQYF
TGTGCCAGCAGTCTAGCGGGATTCCCCTACGAGCAGTACTTC
>many|NA|TRBJ1-2|TRBV27
CASTEHQGNYGYTF
TGTGCCAGCACAGAGCACCAGGGAAACTATGGCTACACCTTC
>NA|NA|TRBJ1-2|TRBV10-2
CASRYRDGGYGYTF
TGCGCCAGCAGGTACAGGGATGGAGGCTATGGCTACACCTTC
>many|TRBD1|TRBJ1-1|TRBV5-1
CASNWRQGGTEAFF
TGCGCCAGCAATTGGCGACAGGGTGGCACTGAAGCTTTCTTT
>many|NA|TRBJ1-1|TRBV29-1
CSVVFLVTAEAFF
TGCAGCGTTGTATTTCTGGTGACGGCTGAAGCTTTCTTT
>many|NA|TRBJ1-5|TRBV20-1
CSASFPGSNQPQHF
TGCAGTGCTAGTTTTCCCGGGAGTAATCAGCCCCAGCATTTT
>few|NA|TRBJ1-1|TRBV11-2
CASSFATGSNTEAFF
TGTGCCAGCAGCTTCGCAACAGGGTCGAACACTGAAGCTTTCTTT
>many|NA|TRBJ2-7|TRBV12-5
CASGHRGREQYF
TGTGCTAGTGGACATCGGGGACGCGAGCAGTACTTC
>many|TRBD1|TRBJ2-2|TRBV24-1
CATMGQGVPNTGELFF
TGTGCCACCATGGGACAGGGGGTTCCGAACACCGGGGAGCTGTTTTTT
>medium-sized|NA|TRBJ1-1|TRBV27
CASSFGPNTEAFF
TGTGCCAGCAGTTTCGGGCCCAACACTGAAGCTTTCTTT
>NA|NA|TRBJ1-5|TRBV9
CASSVGPLSNQPQHF
TGTGCCAGCAGCGTAGGGCCGCTTAGCAATCAGCCCCAGCATTTT